This T cell receptor (beta chain) was documented in a study of PD-1 blockade in classical Hodgkin lymphoma. Across the whole study: Patients were treated with nivolumab at 3 mg/kg, and this was given intravenously every 2 weeks.

Libraries were prepared by immunoSEQ multiplex PCR; TCRdb keeps only in-frame clonotypes and omits some of them. The sample lists about 24,000 clones; approximately 77% were seen once. Time point in this sample: cycle 4 day 1 (C4D1), after less than seven weeks of nivolumab. Every patient was affected by relapse after autologous stem cell transplantation, while exposure to brentuximab vedotin was not uniform. CDR1 MGHRA and CDR2 YSYEKL come from the germline V gene. V was pared by 3 bases and J by 5 bases, with 5 bases of the junction left unmatched. The CDR3 loop spans 15 amino acids. Regarding the study as a whole: Diversity in CD4+ TCRs, unlike that measured in CD8+ TCRs, had risen significantly by C4D1. Diminished baseline TCR diversity has been reported in newly diagnosed patients relative to healthy donors. Complete responders showed a baseline diversity that resembled the diversity of newly diagnosed patients.

Worth noting for this clone: Its cognate antigen is unknown.

The sequence was obtained from a human donor with classical Hodgkin lymphoma. The material sequenced was peripheral blood mononuclear cells (PBMCs), taken before the fourth cycle of nivolumab. V and J are TRBV4-1 and TRBJ2-2; 8 nucleotides agree with TRBD2. Here the CDR3 reads CASSHGGGRTGELFF. CDR3 DNA: TGCGCCAGCAGCCACGGGGGGGGCCGAACCGGGGAGCTGTTTTTT.